This T cell receptor (beta chain) was recovered during a study of cytomegalovirus exposure and HLA in healthy donors. Overall study findings and caveats: In a later analysis, V- and J-gene trimming of beta chains associated with a DCLRE1C missense variant, replicated independently. In a later analysis, most CMV-associated TCR beta chains appeared HLA-restricted. Confirmation was obtained in vitro that a few CMV-associated chains are specific for CMV antigens. It was 150 to 200 TCR beta chains that were listed as cytomegalovirus-associated.

The CDR3 length is 12 residues. V was clipped by 4 bases and J by 11 bases; unmatched bases: 5. Germline-derived CDR1 and CDR2 are SGHVS and FQNEAQ. With 60 Vbeta and 13 Jbeta primers, the PCR was carried out. Sequencing used immunoSEQ multiplex PCR; TCRdb keeps in-frame clones, though not all of them. The top ten clones hold less than 2.5% of a sample with hundreds of thousands of clones, 70% to 90% of them seen once. Note on this clone: Its target is unknown.

J is TRBJ1-1 and V is TRBV7-8; TRBD1 aligns across 9 bases. Sequenced input: PBMCs. The source of this sequence is a woman younger than 35 in good health and CMV-seronegative. CDR3 bases: TGTGCCAGCAGCTCGCGGGACAGGGTGGCTTTCTTT. Its protein product is CASSSRDRVAFF.